The 2 T cell receptor beta chains below come from one sample, sequenced in a study of beta chain features in type 1 diabetes. These receptors are not linked to any known antigen. Findings and caveats of the study: Shorter TCRB CDR3s, moderately but significantly so, marked every one of the four CD4+ subsets in Type 1 diabetes patients.

The whole isolated RNA underwent reverse transcription, so sequencing captured expressed TCRB transcripts. Clones were read by immunoSEQ multiplex PCR, and TCRdb kept only the in-frame ones, dropping some. The sample contains around 160,000 clones, roughly 8% of which appear only once. The material sequenced was central memory CD4+ T cells from blood. Every receptor here comes from a woman aged 18 to 35 with type 1 diabetes.

This clone was observed a few times. The gene calls are TRBV28 and TRBJ1-5; 9 bases agree with TRBD1. J gave up 3 bases and V 5 bases, and 8 bases lay outside the gene matches. Germline V gene data show CDR1 as MDHEN and CDR2 as SYDVKM. The CDR3 is 16 amino acids. The CDR3 DNA is TGTGCCAGCAGTCCCAGGACAGGGGCGTACAATCAGCCCCAGCATTTT. This codes for CASSPRTGAYNQPQHF.

This clone has just a few counts. The chain is built from TRBV29-1 and TRBJ2-5; a weak D match, TRBD1 (6 bases). The germline gives CDR1 SQVTM, CDR2 ANQGSEA. Trimming left V 0 bases short and J 2 bases short, with 13 bases between. This CDR3 is 15 amino acids long. CDR3 nucleotide sequence: TGCAGCGTTGAAGATCAGGGGCGACAACAAGAGACCCAGTACTTC. The encoded protein is CSVEDQGRQQETQYF.